This passage covers 20 T cell receptor beta chains from one sample sequenced in a study of response to subunit inactivated influenza vaccine. TCRdb analysed the RT-PCR reads with MiXCR anew, one entry per CDR3 protein. The data contain around 600,000 distinct CDR3 sequences, about 11% of them singletons. The sample was also reused in another study, on T cells expressing NK-cell markers. That investigation notes: What made the TCR beta cDNA was 5'RACE template switching with UMIs.

The starting material was PBMCs from blood, obtained on the day of vaccination. Source of these receptors: a man between 45 and 60 years old who received an inactivated influenza vaccine.

This chain connects TRBV10-3 to TRBJ2-1; TRBD1 agrees at 9 bases. J gave up 8 bases and V 6 bases, and 5 bases lay outside the gene matches. The CDR3 extends over 13 amino acids. CDR1 is ENHRY, CDR2 SYGVKD, per germline. CDR3 nucleotide sequence: TGTGCCATCAGCCGGGACAGGGCGGATGAGCAGTTCTTC. It codes for CAISRDRADEQFF.

This clonotype was seen a few times. The chain joins TRBV6-1 to TRBJ1-1; TRBD1 agrees at 9 bases. The germline V gene encodes CDR1 MNHNS and CDR2 SASEGT. Trimming cost V 5 bases and J 9 bases; bases outside gene matches: 7. CDR3 length equals 13 residues. The CDR3 coding sequence is TGTGCCAGCAGTCCCGGACAGGGGCGAAAAGCTTTCTTT. Its protein is CASSPGQGRKAFF.

The sample holds many counts of this clonotype. The chain uses TRBV29-1 and TRBJ2-4; no firm D call. CDR1 is SQVTM, CDR2 ANQGSEA, per germline. The CDR3 consists of 13 residues. V lost 6 bases and J 0 bases, leaving 9 bases between the germline ends. The CDR3 sequence is CSVALIAKNIQYF. The CDR3, as DNA: TGCAGCGTCGCACTCATAGCCAAAAACATTCAGTACTTC.

The J gene is TRBJ2-5, the V gene TRBV7-9, with 8 bases aligning to TRBD1. The V gene's germline CDR1 is SEHNR and CDR2 FQNEAQ (reference sequence). This CDR3 is 16 amino acids long. The V and J ends lost 4 bases and 5 bases, in that order; junction bases with no gene match: 12. DNA of the CDR3: TGTGCCAGCAGCTACAACCCGGGACAGGCCAGTGAGACCCAGTACTTC. Protein sequence: CASSYNPGQASETQYF.

V usage is TRBV9 and J usage is TRBJ2-5, with D tentatively TRBD1 (5 bases). The CDR3 spans 16 residues. V lost 4 bases and J lost 4, with 20 bases in between. Germline assignment: CDR1 SGDLS and CDR2 YYNGEE. The CDR3 loop is CASSSDPQVLGETQYF. As DNA, the CDR3 is TGTGCCAGCAGCTCGGATCCACAGGTTTTAGGAGAGACCCAGTACTTC.

This clonotype showed up just a few times. The rearrangement uses TRBV12-3 or TRBV12-4 and TRBJ2-5, with D tentatively TRBD1 (5 bases). This CDR3 is built from 12 residues. Trimming shortened V by 7 bases and J by 10 bases, and 16 bases separated the two germline ends. CDR3 residues: CASTQDVGDQYF. CDR3 sequence (DNA): TGTGCCAGCACCCAGGACGTAGGGGACCAGTACTTC.

The chain carries TRBV2 and TRBJ2-7; 9 bases match TRBD1. The CDR3 is made up of 14 amino acids. After removal of 7 bases from V and 3 bases from J, the junction contained 7 bases not matched to a gene. Germline lookup yields CDR1 SNHLY and CDR2 FYNNEI. The chain's CDR3 is CASNGQGKLYEQYF. The CDR3 DNA reads as TGTGCCAGCAATGGACAGGGGAAACTCTACGAGCAGTACTTC.

This chain uses TRBV7-2 with TRBJ1-2, with 7 bases that match TRBD1. Germline CDR1 is SGHTA and CDR2 is FQGNSA. The CDR3 totals 13 residues. V lost 0 bases and J lost 10; bases outside the gene matches: 5. The CDR3 region is CASSLAGQDVYTF. CDR3 in DNA: TGTGCCAGCAGCTTAGCCGGACAGGATGTCTACACCTTC.

J is TRBJ2-7 and V is TRBV20-1; TRBD2 might be the D (5 bases). V lost 0 bases, J lost 3 bases, and 12 bases lay in between. This CDR3 region has 14 residues. Germline values: CDR1 DFQATT, CDR2 SNEGSKA (reference sequence). The CDR3: CSARDRGKLYEQYF. The CDR3 DNA is TGCAGTGCTAGAGATCGAGGGAAACTCTACGAGCAGTACTTC.

The V gene is TRBV15, the J gene TRBJ1-1; possibly TRBD1 for D (5 bases). The CDR3 consists of 14 residues. CDR1 LNHNV and CDR2 YYDKDF come from the germline V gene (reference sequence). Trimming took 1 base from V and 5 from J, leaving 11 bases between them. The CDR3 DNA reads as TGTGCCACCAGCAGAGTCGGCGGGGGGACTGAAGCTTTCTTT. Translated, it gives CATSRVGGGTEAFF.

The chain couples TRBV11-1 to TRBJ2-1, with 12 bases matching TRBD2. The V segment lost 2 bases and the J segment 2 bases; nucleotides outside the gene matches: 1. Germline-derived CDR1 and CDR2 are SGHAT and FQDESV (reference sequence). This CDR3 region has 16 residues. The CDR3 here is CASSLTSGRPYNEQFF. CDR3 bases: TGTGCCAGCAGCTTAACTAGCGGGAGGCCCTACAATGAGCAGTTCTTC.

This clonotype was counted only a few times. The junction departs from the called germline gene at one end, perhaps through a read error. The chain joins TRBV7-2 to TRBJ2-1, with TRBD2 matching over 13 bases. The CDR3 sequence is 12 residues long. Germline-derived CDR1 and CDR2 are SGHTA and FQGNSA. DNA of the CDR3: TGTGCCAGCAGTCGACTAGCGGGAGGCTGGGTCTTC. Its translation: CASSRLAGGWVF. The complete variable domain, with remaining parts taken from reference TRBV7-2 and TRBJ2-1, reads GAGVSQSPSNKVTEKGKDVELRCDPISGHTALYWYRQSLGQGLEFLIYFQGNSAPDKSGLPSDRFSAERTGGSVSTLTIQRTQQEDSAVYLCASSRLAGGWVFGPGTRLTVL.

The sample holds a few counts of this clonotype. This chain connects TRBV6-2 or TRBV6-3 to TRBJ2-3, with D unresolved. Germline-derived CDR1 and CDR2 are MNHEY and SVGEGT. The CDR3 is 14 residues long. With 5 bases removed from V and 3 bases from J, the gap between germline ends came to 12 bases. CDR3 residues: CASSPISRTDTQYF. In DNA, the CDR3 is TGTGCCAGCAGTCCTATTTCTAGAACAGATACGCAGTATTTT.

This clonotype has a handful of counts. The rearrangement uses TRBV5-1 and TRBJ2-3, with 7 bases aligning to TRBD2. V trimming: 2 bases; J trimming: 1 base; junction bases outside the gene matches: 7. This CDR3 is built from 16 residues. The V gene's germline CDR1 is SGHRS and CDR2 YFSETQ. Here the CDR3 reads CASSFSEAGGTDTQYF. The CDR3 nucleotides are TGCGCCAGCAGCTTCTCGGAGGCGGGGGGCACAGATACGCAGTATTTT. Filled out from reference TRBV5-1 and TRBJ2-3, the complete variable domain reads KAGVTQTPRYLIKTRGQQVTLSCSPISGHRSVSWYQQTPGQGLQFLFEYFSETQRNKGNFPGRFSGRQFSNSRSEMNVSTLELGDSALYLCASSFSEAGGTDTQYFGPGTRLTVL.

The gene calls are TRBV4-1 and TRBJ1-4; D uncertain. With 2 bases removed from V and 7 bases from J, the gap between germline ends came to 20 bases. This CDR3 region has 17 residues. Germline V lookup: CDR1 MGHRA, CDR2 YSYEKL. This CDR3 is CASSQNPPGGKVEKLFF. The CDR3 coding sequence is TGCGCCAGCAGCCAAAACCCGCCCGGCGGGAAGGTTGAAAAACTGTTTTTT.

This clonotype appeared a few times. The chain joins TRBV5-1 to TRBJ1-1, with unresolved D. The CDR3 contains 16 residues. Between the trimmed V and J ends, which lost 4 bases and 0 bases, there was a span of 16 bases. Germline assignment: CDR1 SGHRS and CDR2 YFSETQ. This CDR3 reads CASSRSRVELNTEAFF. The CDR3 coding sequence is TGCGCCAGCAGCCGATCGCGGGTGGAGTTGAACACTGAAGCTTTCTTT.

The chain carries TRBV20-1 and TRBJ2-7, with unresolved D. Germline-derived CDR1 and CDR2 are DFQATT and SNEGSKA (reference sequence). The CDR3 loop spans 15 amino acids. Between the trimmed V and J ends, which lost 0 bases and 2 bases, there was a span of 14 bases. This chain's CDR3 is CSARDLARQTYEQYF. CDR3 bases: TGCAGTGCTAGAGATCTCGCCAGACAAACCTACGAGCAGTACTTC.

This chain joins TRBV7-2 and TRBJ1-3; 7 bases are shared with TRBD1. The CDR3 sequence is 16 residues long. The germline CDR1 and CDR2 sequences are SGHTA and FQGNSA. The V segment lost 4 bases and the J segment 8 bases; nucleotides outside the gene matches: 14. The CDR3 here is CASSSHPGQRRDTIYF. In nucleotides, the CDR3 is TGTGCCAGCAGCTCCCATCCGGGACAGCGACGCGACACCATATATTTT. Drawing the rest from reference TRBV7-2 and TRBJ1-3, the complete variable domain is GAGVSQSPSNKVTEKGKDVELRCDPISGHTALYWYRQSLGQGLEFLIYFQGNSAPDKSGLPSDRFSAERTGGSVSTLTIQRTQQEDSAVYLCASSSHPGQRRDTIYFGEGSWLTVV.

This clonotype turned up a few times. The gene calls are TRBV5-5 and TRBJ2-7, with 7 positions matching TRBD2. Germline V lookup: CDR1 SGHKS, CDR2 YYEKEE (reference sequence). This CDR3 region has 16 residues. After removal of 4 bases from V and 5 bases from J, the junction contained 15 bases not matched to a gene. In DNA, the CDR3 is TGTGCCAGCAGCACCCCGGTCGGGGGGATGTTCGACGAGCAGTACTTC. It encodes CASSTPVGGMFDEQYF.

This clonotype was seen many times. The chain links TRBV20-1 to TRBJ2-1; a possible D gene is TRBD2 (5 bases). Per germline, CDR1 DFQATT and CDR2 SNEGSKA (reference sequence). V was clipped by 8 bases and J by 4 bases, with 24 bases between them. This CDR3 region has 16 residues. The CDR3 loop is CSPYTGGSTLYNEQFF. CDR3 coding DNA: TGCAGTCCCTATACGGGCGGGTCTACCCTTTACAATGAGCAGTTCTTC.